The 22 T cell receptor beta chains presented below share a single source sample, sequenced in a study of T cells in Graves' hyperthyroidism and ophthalmopathy. The CDR3 regions of TCR beta were amplified from RNA transcripts. The primer set for the first-round RT-PCR of the TCR CDR3 was HTBI. TCRdb itself ran the multiplex PCR reads through MiXCR, one entry per CDR3 protein. The sample has under 700,000 distinct CDR3 sequences, approximately 15% seen once. Sequenced sample: blood. The receptors come from a woman between 18 and 29 years old with Graves' hyperthyroidism.

There are many counts of this clonotype. The V call is TRBV27, the J call TRBJ1-5; D is ambiguous. Germline V gene lookup returns CDR1 MNHEY and CDR2 SMNVEV (reference sequence). This CDR3 spans 12 amino acids. The V end lost 3 bases, the J end lost 4 bases, and 4 bases lay between the germline ends. The chain's CDR3 is CASSFLNQPQHF. The CDR3 DNA sequence: TGTGCCAGCAGTTTTTTAAATCAGCCCCAGCATTTT.

This clonotype was observed at least ten times. This chain joins TRBV15 and TRBJ1-2, with D uncertain. Trimming took off 3 bases at V and 3 bases at J, with 8 bases between the two ends. The CDR3 runs 13 residues. The V gene's germline CDR1 is LNHNV and CDR2 YYDKDF (reference sequence). The CDR3 DNA reads as TGTGCCACCAGCAGTGGGCCCGACTATGGCTACACCTTC. Translated: CATSSGPDYGYTF.

The rearrangement uses TRBV11-2 and TRBJ2-6, with a weak D call TRBD2 (8 bases). Looked up from germline, CDR1 is SGHAT and CDR2 is FQNNGV. Trimming shortened V by 3 bases and J by 0 bases, and 18 bases separated the two germline ends. The CDR3 extends over 19 amino acids. In DNA form, the CDR3 reads TGTGCCAGCAGCTTCGAGTTACAGGGGACTAGCTCTGGGGCCAACGTCCTGACTTTC. Its protein is CASSFELQGTSSGANVLTF.

The table lists this clonotype with a few counts. The V gene is TRBV5-1, the J gene TRBJ2-3, with TRBD1 matching over 9 bases. V dropped 3 bases and J dropped 0; count of bases not matched to a gene: 2. The CDR3 contains 15 residues. Germline V gene sequence: CDR1 SGHRS, CDR2 YFSETQ. This chain's CDR3 is CASSWGTGSTDTQYF. The DNA of the CDR3 is TGCGCCAGCAGCTGGGGGACAGGGAGCACAGATACGCAGTATTTT.

This clonotype occurred many times. This rearrangement joins TRBV10-3 to TRBJ1-6; D gene uncertain. Deletions cut 0 bases from V and 7 bases from J, with 10 bases between. Germline V gene data show CDR1 as ENHRY and CDR2 as SYGVKD. This CDR3 is 15 amino acids long. The CDR3 nucleotides are TGTGCCATCAGTGAGTCGCGGGGAAACAATTCACCCCTCCACTTT. It encodes CAISESRGNNSPLHF.

This clonotype was seen repeatedly, ten times or more. The rearrangement joins TRBV15 to TRBJ2-3; D possibly matches TRBD1 or TRBD2 (5 bases each). This CDR3 region has 13 residues. V lost 11 bases and J 0 bases, leaving 12 bases between the germline ends. Germline CDR1 reads LNHNV; CDR2 reads YYDKDF (reference sequence). The CDR3 DNA sequence: TGTGCCTCAGCGTGGGGGAGCACAGATACGCAGTATTTT. It is translated as CASAWGSTDTQYF.

This clonotype was counted many times. The V gene is TRBV11-2, the J gene TRBJ1-6, with 8 bases fitting TRBD1. CDR3 length: 17 amino acids. The V gene end was trimmed by 0 bases and the J gene end by 7 bases; junction bases not matched to a gene: 8. The germline gives CDR1 SGHAT, CDR2 FQNNGV. CDR3 protein: CASSLDKQGAQNSPLHF. CDR3 nucleotide sequence: TGTGCCAGCAGCTTAGATAAGCAGGGGGCGCAGAATTCACCCCTCCACTTT.

This clonotype was counted only a few times. The chain couples TRBV12-3 or TRBV12-4 to TRBJ2-5; 16 nucleotides agree with TRBD2. Trimming removed 3 bases from V and 0 bases from J; junction bases left unmatched: 4. This CDR3 has 18 residues. The chain's CDR3 is CASSFGTSGRADQETQYF. The CDR3, as DNA: TGTGCCAGCAGTTTCGGGACTAGCGGGAGGGCAGACCAAGAGACCCAGTACTTC.

At least ten counts were recorded for this clonotype. V gene TRBV18 combines with J gene TRBJ1-1, with D hard to call. Looked up from germline, CDR1 is KGHSH and CDR2 is LQKENI. V was pared by 0 bases and J by 5 bases, with 10 bases between. The CDR3 has 14 residues. As DNA, the CDR3 is TGTGCCAGCTCACCACCGTCCAGGTTAACTGAAGCTTTCTTT. It translates to CASSPPSRLTEAFF.

This clonotype was counted between two and nine times. The genes are TRBV20-1 and TRBJ1-5; D might be TRBD1 (6 bases). The CDR3 contains 13 residues. V gave up 6 bases and J gave up 4 bases, with 13 bases separating them. Germline CDR1 DFQATT, CDR2 SNEGSKA (reference sequence). CDR3: CSARTVPNQPQHF. The DNA for the CDR3 is TGCAGTGCACGGACAGTCCCAAATCAGCCCCAGCATTTT.

The chain carries TRBV12-3 or TRBV12-4 and TRBJ1-6; the D is unclear. This CDR3 spans 15 amino acids. Between the trimmed V and J ends, which lost 1 base and 10 bases, there was a span of 14 bases. DNA of the CDR3: TGTGCCAGCAGTTTAGGTAGCGGGGAAGCGTCACCCCTCCACTTT. Encoded protein: CASSLGSGEASPLHF.

This clonotype has just a few counts. The chain has TRBV6-1 and TRBJ2-2; D may be TRBD1 (5 bases). The CDR3 sequence is 14 residues long. Germline assignment: CDR1 MNHNS and CDR2 SASEGT. Trimming removed 6 bases from V and 3 bases from J, with 11 bases in between. CDR3 loop: CASRIDSYTGELFF. The CDR3 nucleotides are TGTGCCAGCAGGATTGACAGCTACACCGGGGAGCTGTTTTTT.

V usage is TRBV13 and J usage is TRBJ1-2; TRBD1 matches at 11 bases. The CDR3 covers 15 residues. Germline V gene lookup returns CDR1 PRHDT and CDR2 FYEKMQ (reference sequence). V lost 4 bases to trimming and J lost 7 bases; unmatched junction nucleotides: 8. The chain's CDR3 is CASSWGTGGGSGYTF. CDR3 DNA sequence: TGTGCCAGCAGCTGGGGGACAGGGGGGGGTTCTGGCTACACCTTC.

The gene calls are TRBV3-1 and TRBJ2-1; tentative D call: TRBD2 (6 bases). Trimming shortened V by 2 bases and J by 5 bases, and 10 bases separated the two germline ends. This CDR3 has 14 amino acids. Germline assignment: CDR1 LGHDT and CDR2 YNNKEL (reference sequence). CDR3 DNA sequence: TGTGCCAGCAGCCAACCGGGACTGGACAATGAGCAGTTCTTC. Amino acid sequence: CASSQPGLDNEQFF.

This clonotype has a count of ten or more. The chain carries TRBV6-1 and TRBJ1-1; D remains ambiguous. There are 12 residues in the CDR3. V lost 4 bases, J lost 11 bases, and 14 bases lay in between. In germline, CDR1 is MNHNS, CDR2 SASEGT. DNA of the CDR3: TGTGCCAGCAGTGGCGCGGAAGACATGGCTTTCTTT. The encoded protein is CASSGAEDMAFF.

This rearrangement joins TRBV20-1 to TRBJ2-7, with D perhaps matching TRBD2 (5 bases). The germline V and J ends were trimmed by 0 bases and 3 bases, with 9 bases remaining between them. Germline V gene data show CDR1 as DFQATT and CDR2 as SNEGSKA (reference sequence). The CDR3 spans 13 residues. The CDR3 DNA is TGCAGTGCTAGAGACGGAGGCAACTACGAGCAGTACTTC. Translated, it gives CSARDGGNYEQYF.

This clonotype occurred many times. The chain employs TRBV5-1 and TRBJ2-1, with 9 positions matching TRBD2. The CDR3 loop spans 17 amino acids. Germline CDR1 SGHRS, CDR2 YFSETQ. The V segment lost 1 base and the J segment 9 bases; nucleotides outside the gene matches: 14. CDR3 nucleotides: TGCGCCAGCAGCTTGTCTCGTCTAGCGGGATATGGCGGTGAGCAGTTCTTC. Residues: CASSLSRLAGYGGEQFF.

This clonotype came up a few times. Given a much more abundant clone one base away, this may be a read error. This sequence joins TRBV7-9 and TRBJ2-3; no firm D call. The CDR3 contains 11 residues. Trimming stripped 2 bases from V and 8 bases from J, with 5 bases between. Germline V gene sequence: CDR1 SEHNR, CDR2 FQNEAQ (reference sequence). Written as DNA, the CDR3 is TGTGCCAGCAGCTTAATCGGTACGCAGTATTTT. This encodes CASSLIGTQYF.

On this clonotype itself: Compared with germline, one end of the junction differs, possibly owing to a read error. CDR3 DNA: TGTGCCAGCTTACCATCCGGGAGGCGGGAGACAGATACGCAGTATTTT. It codes for CASLPSGRRETDTQYF. The chain has TRBV18 and TRBJ2-3, with TRBD2 identical over 7 bases. Germline loops: CDR1 KGHSH, CDR2 LQKENI. The CDR3 has 16 residues.

The J gene is TRBJ1-1, the V gene TRBV5-1; D perhaps matches TRBD1 (6 bases). This CDR3 has 15 amino acids. Germline V gene lookup returns CDR1 SGHRS and CDR2 YFSETQ. Trimming took 4 bases from V and 4 from J, leaving 17 bases between them. DNA for the CDR3: TGCGCCAGCAGCCGTGACACAGGGTTTGTCACTGAAGCTTTCTTT. This sequence encodes CASSRDTGFVTEAFF.

This clonotype was picked up many times. The chain uses TRBV6-1 and TRBJ1-5; D not certain. The germline V gene has CDR1 MNHNS and CDR2 SASEGT. The CDR3 covers 17 residues. V was shortened by 3 bases and J by 2 bases, with 17 bases between the two germline ends. The CDR3 DNA sequence: TGTGCCAGCAGTGACCGATGGGCCGGGGTAGGCAATCAGCCCCAGCATTTT. This translates into CASSDRWAGVGNQPQHF.

This clonotype occurred many times. The V and J genes are TRBV15 and TRBJ2-7; D may correspond to TRBD1 or TRBD2 (5 bases each). Germline lookup yields CDR1 LNHNV and CDR2 YYDKDF (reference sequence). CDR3 length: 13 residues. Trimming pared 11 bases from V and 0 bases from J, leaving 14 bases between. CDR3: CAYLEGSSYEQYF. DNA for the CDR3: TGTGCCTACCTCGAGGGGAGCTCCTACGAGCAGTACTTC.